These 10 T cell receptor beta chains were all obtained from the same sample, sequenced in a study of T cell repertoires in cytomegalovirus infection (dated by TCRdb to the late 2010s). Sequencing used an Illumina HiSeq 1500. In-frame beta chains were kept once TCRdb had trimmed the public reads at Q25 with fastp and called clones with MiXCR. Rows merge per CDR3 protein into single entries with the most common DNA and genes. In this sample the table shows 85,000 to 130,000 distinct CDR3 sequences, 20% to 30% of which occur a single time. The top ten hold about 39% of the sample. Sequenced: CD8+ T cells from PBMCs. These receptors were taken from a human donor in good health (CMV status not recorded). Some clones in this sample may be carry-over from other donors' samples.

The chain joins TRBV5-5 to TRBJ2-1; D possibly corresponds to TRBD2 (6 bases). Germline V gives CDR1 SGHKS, CDR2 YYEKEE (reference sequence). The CDR3 is 18 residues long. V lost 0 bases and J lost 0, with 16 bases in between. The CDR3: CASSLEASALSSYNEQFF. In DNA form, the CDR3 reads TGTGCCAGCAGCTTGGAAGCTAGCGCGTTAAGCTCCTACAATGAGCAGTTCTTC.

This clonotype came up many times. This chain uses TRBV28 with TRBJ2-6, with 8 bases lining up with TRBD1. The CDR3 loop spans 20 amino acids. Germline loops: CDR1 MDHEN, CDR2 SYDVKM. With 2 bases clipped from V and 1 base from J, the junction kept 13 bases outside the gene matches. Here the CDR3 reads CASSLQDRAQLRSGANVLTF. The CDR3 DNA reads TGTGCCAGCAGTTTACAGGACAGGGCCCAGCTTAGGTCTGGGGCCAACGTCCTGACTTTC.

This clonotype was observed many times. The chain recombines TRBV7-2 with TRBJ2-1; D is possibly TRBD1 or TRBD2 (5 bases each). This CDR3 contains 12 residues. V lost 4 bases and J 15 bases, leaving 16 bases between the germline ends. Germline V gives CDR1 SGHTA, CDR2 FQGNSA. CDR3 sequence (DNA): TGTGCCAGCAGCTCTCGGGGCCTCGCCGCGTTCTTC. This translates into CASSSRGLAAFF.

The chain employs TRBV11-2 and TRBJ2-2; D is possibly TRBD2 (5 bases). Germline CDR1 reads SGHAT; CDR2 reads FQNNGV. The CDR3 length is 16 residues. V lost 2 bases to trimming and J lost 3 bases, with 13 bases between them. In nucleotides, the CDR3 is TGTGCCAGCAGCTTAAGGGTTACCGGGGACACCGGGGAGCTGTTTTTT. Its translation: CASSLRVTGDTGELFF.

There are a few counts of this clonotype. The chain combines TRBV28 with TRBJ2-7; D remains ambiguous. The CDR3 sequence is 14 residues long. The V and J ends lost 6 bases and 1 base respectively, with 13 bases between them. CDR1 and CDR2 from the germline V gene are MDHEN and SYDVKM. CDR3 sequence reads: CASRTTTDSYEQYF. CDR3 nucleotide sequence: TGTGCCAGCAGAACCACGACTGATTCCTACGAGCAGTACTTC.

This clonotype was observed at least ten times. The chain has TRBV7-9 and TRBJ2-3; D is uncertain. V was clipped by 1 base and J by 6 bases, with 14 bases between them. The CDR3 is made up of 15 amino acids. CDR1 and CDR2 from the germline V gene are SEHNR and FQNEAQ (reference sequence). CDR3 region: CASSLVNARLDTQYF. The CDR3 DNA sequence: TGTGCCAGCAGCTTAGTTAATGCCCGACTGGATACGCAGTATTTT. The whole variable domain, filled in from reference TRBV7-9 and TRBJ2-3, reads DTGVSQNPRHKITKRGQNVTFRCDPISEHNRLYWYRQTLGQGPEFLTYFQNEAQLEKSRLLSDRFSAERPKGSFSTLEIQRTEQGDSAMYLCASSLVNARLDTQYFGPGTRLTVL.

The chain combines TRBV4-3 with TRBJ2-2, with 7 bases that match TRBD2. CDR3 size: 18 residues. The germline V gene encodes CDR1 LGHNA and CDR2 YSLEER. The J segment lost 2 bases and the V segment lost 0 bases, leaving 9 bases of the junction unmatched. DNA for the CDR3: TGCGCCAGCAGCCAAGAGATTCCGGGACTACGCAACACCGGGGAGCTGTTTTTT. It is translated as CASSQEIPGLRNTGELFF.

This clonotype has a single count. The genes are TRBV20-1 and TRBJ2-3; TRBD2 agrees at 10 bases. V was pared by 0 bases and J by 4 bases, with 4 bases of the junction left unmatched. The CDR3 runs to 15 residues. In germline, CDR1 is DFQATT, CDR2 SNEGSKA (reference sequence). CDR3 in amino acids: CSAREPSGSADTQYF. The CDR3 nucleotides read TGCAGTGCTAGAGAGCCTAGCGGGAGCGCAGATACGCAGTATTTT.

This clonotype was counted a few times. V gene TRBV2 combines with J gene TRBJ1-3; tentative D call: TRBD1 (5 bases). Germline loops: CDR1 SNHLY, CDR2 FYNNEI. This CDR3 region has 15 residues. Trimming cost V 4 bases and J 0 bases, with 10 bases left between them. CDR3 residues: CASSGGASSGNTIYF. CDR3 nucleotide sequence: TGTGCCAGCAGTGGAGGGGCGAGCTCTGGAAACACCATATATTTT.

This clonotype was counted a few times. The chain recombines TRBV10-2 with TRBJ2-7; 8 nucleotides align to TRBD2. Germline loops: CDR1 WSHSY, CDR2 SAAADI. Losses at the gene ends were 8 bases for V and 0 bases for J; bases not matched to a gene: 3. The CDR3 is 13 residues long. The CDR3 DNA follows: TGCGCCAGCCGTAGCGGGAACTCCTACGAGCAGTACTTC. It is translated as CASRSGNSYEQYF.